A single sample gave rise to the 16 T cell receptor beta chains below, sequenced in a study of shared clonotypes between healthy human individuals. As defined, naive CD8 cells were CD45RO-negative and positively selected for CCR7, with terminally differentiated effector memory CD45RA+ cells excluded. Method: immunoSEQ multiplex PCR; TCRdb's copy keeps in-frame clones and lacks some. The repertoire holds about 2 million clones, with about 95% as singletons. The sample taken for sequencing was naive CD8+ T cells sorted from blood. Receptors were obtained from a man aged 18 to 30 in good health.

This clone was detected once. This chain connects TRBV2 to TRBJ2-1; 12 bases map to TRBD2. V was clipped by 4 bases and J by 5 bases; unmatched bases: 6. Germline-derived CDR1 and CDR2 are SNHLY and FYNNEI. This CDR3 is built from 16 residues. CDR3 DNA sequence: TGTGCCAGCAGTGGAGACCTAGCGGGGGGGAACAATGAGCAGTTCTTC. Amino acids: CASSGDLAGGNNEQFF.

The genes are TRBV30 and TRBJ2-3; possible D gene TRBD2, 6 bases. Germline assignment: CDR1 GTSNPN and CDR2 SVGIG (reference sequence). Trimming removed 7 bases at V and 2 bases at J, with 16 bases between. CDR3 size: 14 residues. CDR3 sequence reads: CAYDVGGTTDTQYF. In nucleotides, the CDR3 is TGTGCCTATGATGTTGGGGGGACCACAGATACGCAGTATTTT.

V gene TRBV19 combines with J gene TRBJ2-1; a possible D gene is TRBD1 (5 bases). The CDR3 is 16 residues long. Germline loops: CDR1 LNHDA, CDR2 SQIVND (reference sequence). Deletions cut 3 bases from V and 5 bases from J, with 17 bases between. CDR3 nucleotide sequence: TGTGCCAGTAGTATGAGCTCAGGGTTCCCAAACAATGAGCAGTTCTTC. This codes for CASSMSSGFPNNEQFF.

V is TRBV11-2 and J is TRBJ2-7, with 12 nucleotides matching TRBD2. With 0 bases clipped from V and 3 bases from J, the junction kept 9 bases outside the gene matches. This CDR3 has 18 residues. Germline loops: CDR1 SGHAT, CDR2 FQNNGV. CDR3 coding DNA: TGTGCCAGCAGCTTAGAACTAGCGGGAGGCACCCTCCTCTACGAGCAGTACTTC. As protein: CASSLELAGGTLLYEQYF.

The genes are TRBV13 and TRBJ2-1; 8 bases fit TRBD2. The CDR3 consists of 19 residues. V gave up 7 bases and J gave up 4 bases; unmatched junction bases: 21. The germline gives CDR1 PRHDT, CDR2 FYEKMQ (reference sequence). The CDR3 here is CASNAAGGTGGPDYNEQFF. CDR3 DNA: TGTGCCAGCAACGCGGCGGGGGGAACGGGAGGGCCGGATTACAATGAGCAGTTCTTC.

This sequence joins TRBV5-5 and TRBJ2-2; D may be TRBD2 (6 bases). CDR1 and CDR2 from the germline V gene are SGHKS and YYEKEE (reference sequence). The CDR3 has 17 residues. Trimming shortened V by 2 bases and J by 7 bases, and 21 bases separated the two germline ends. Here the CDR3 reads CASSFEAWTNFVGELFF. The DNA for the CDR3 is TGTGCCAGCAGCTTTGAGGCCTGGACTAACTTTGTCGGGGAGCTGTTTTTT.

This chain connects TRBV4-3 to TRBJ2-7; D possibly corresponds to TRBD1 (5 bases). Germline CDR1 reads LGHNA; CDR2 reads YSLEER. This CDR3 contains 15 residues. The germline V and J ends were trimmed by 4 bases and 2 bases, with 15 bases remaining between them. The CDR3 DNA reads TGCGCCAGCAGCCGAGAACAGGCGACAGCCTACGAGCAGTACTTC. Its protein is CASSREQATAYEQYF.

The J gene is TRBJ1-2, the V gene TRBV9; possibly TRBD1 for D (6 bases). The CDR3 totals 15 residues. The germline CDR1 and CDR2 sequences are SGDLS and YYNGEE. The V end was cut by 4 bases, the J end by 0 bases, with 13 bases between. Written as DNA, the CDR3 is TGTGCCAGCAGCCCCGCCGACAGGACTAACTATGGCTACACCTTC. Protein: CASSPADRTNYGYTF.

The J gene is TRBJ2-2, the V gene TRBV15, with D uncertain. This CDR3 contains 15 residues. Germline V lookup: CDR1 LNHNV, CDR2 YYDKDF (reference sequence). V lost 0 bases, J lost 6 bases, and 11 bases lay in between. CDR3 residues: CATSRDMGIAGELFF. CDR3 DNA: TGTGCCACCAGCAGAGATATGGGTATCGCCGGGGAGCTGTTTTTT. Complete variable domain (other parts from reference TRBV15 and TRBJ2-2): DAMVIQNPRYQVTQFGKPVTLSCSQTLNHNVMYWYQQKSSQAPKLLFHYYDKDFNNEADTPDNFQSRRPNTSFCFLDIRSPGLGDTAMYLCATSRDMGIAGELFFGEGSRLTVL.

The V call is TRBV2, the J call TRBJ2-7; 8 bases are a match to TRBD2. Germline CDR1 SNHLY, CDR2 FYNNEI. The CDR3 runs to 17 residues. The ends lost 3 bases at V and 0 bases at J; junction bases unmatched: 10. The CDR3 DNA reads as TGTGCCAGCAGTGAGGGACTGTTGACTAGCGACTCCTACGAGCAGTACTTC. This encodes CASSEGLLTSDSYEQYF. The full variable domain, its missing parts supplied by reference TRBV2 and TRBJ2-7, is EPEVTQTPSHQVTQMGQEVILRCVPISNHLYFYWYRQILGQKVEFLVSFYNNEISEKSEIFDDQFSVERPDGSNFTLKIRSTKLEDSAMYFCASSEGLLTSDSYEQYFGPGTRLTVT.

This clone was recorded once. This same CDR3 is encoded by further DNA sequences in the sample. V gene TRBV7-9 combines with J gene TRBJ2-3; 8 bases fit TRBD2. In germline, CDR1 is SEHNR, CDR2 FQNEAQ (reference sequence). This CDR3 region has 15 residues. J gave up 0 bases and V 3 bases, and 2 bases lay outside the gene matches. The CDR3 nucleotides read TGTGCCAGCAGCTTGGTAGCGGGAAGCACAGATACGCAGTATTTT. Residues: CASSLVAGSTDTQYF.

Notes on this clone: Other DNA sequences from this sample encode an identical CDR3 as well. The chain links TRBV9 to TRBJ2-2; the D is unclear. The V gene lost 0 bases and the J gene lost 6 bases, with 6 bases spanning the gap. The CDR3 extends over 13 amino acids. CDR1 is SGDLS, CDR2 YYNGEE, per germline. As DNA, the CDR3 is TGTGCCAGCAGCGTAGACGGATCCGGGGAGCTGTTTTTT. Translating gives CASSVDGSGELFF.

The V gene is TRBV13, the J gene TRBJ2-5, with 8 bases fitting TRBD1. CDR1 is PRHDT, CDR2 FYEKMQ, per germline (reference sequence). The junction had 7 bases not matched to a gene; V was cut back by 5 bases and J by 5 bases. The CDR3 runs 14 residues. CDR3 region: CASSNDRGWETQYF. CDR3 bases: TGTGCCAGCAGCAACGACAGGGGTTGGGAGACCCAGTACTTC.

The chain joins TRBV27 to TRBJ2-3; 11 bases align to TRBD2. CDR1 is MNHEY and CDR2 is SMNVEV in the germline V gene (reference sequence). Trimming at V came to 0 bases and at J to 3 bases, leaving 2 bases not matched to a gene. There are 16 residues in the CDR3. Here the CDR3 reads CASSLSSGGETDTQYF. CDR3 DNA sequence: TGTGCCAGCAGTTTATCTAGCGGGGGGGAGACAGATACGCAGTATTTT.

The V gene is TRBV7-6, the J gene TRBJ2-1; the D gene is possibly TRBD1 (6 bases). Germline CDR1 reads SGHVS; CDR2 reads FNYEAQ. V was pared by 2 bases and J by 3 bases, with 20 bases between. The length of the CDR3 is 18 residues. The DNA for the CDR3 is TGTGCCAGCAGCTTAAGTCATTCGGGCAGGGGTGACTACAATGAGCAGTTCTTC. It encodes CASSLSHSGRGDYNEQFF.

The CDR3 protein is CAASMAGRDTDTQYF. The CDR3 DNA is TGTGCCGCGAGCATGGCGGGAAGGGACACAGATACGCAGTATTTT. J is TRBJ2-3 and V is TRBV30, with D possibly being TRBD2 (6 bases). Germline V gene data show CDR1 as GTSNPN and CDR2 as SVGIG (reference sequence). The CDR3 is made up of 15 amino acids. V lost 8 bases and J 2 bases, leaving 20 bases between the germline ends.